A single sample is the source of the 31 T cell receptor beta chains below, sequenced in a study of identical twins. One entry per CDR3 protein, called by TCRdb with MiXCR from the 5' RACE reads. The table includes around 530,000 distinct CDR3 sequences, over 12% detected once. The sample also formed part of further work on yellow fever vaccine responses in identical twins.

The sample comprised CD4+ T cells sorted from blood. The receptors come from a woman under 30 in good health.

This clonotype was seen more than once but under ten times. The CDR3 DNA is TGTGCCAGCAGCTTACTTGGGGGAGGTGCCGGGGAGCTGTTTTTT. It specifies CASSLLGGGAGELFF. This chain connects TRBV7-2 to TRBJ2-2, with D possibly being TRBD2 (6 bases). Trimming shortened V by 2 bases and J by 6 bases, and 13 bases separated the two germline ends. There are 15 residues in the CDR3. Germline lookup yields CDR1 SGHTA and CDR2 FQGNSA.

The rearrangement joins TRBV7-9 to TRBJ2-3; D possibly uses TRBD1 or TRBD2 (6 bases each). The germline V gene encodes CDR1 SEHNR and CDR2 FQNEAQ (reference sequence). This CDR3 has 15 residues. The V end was cut by 6 bases, the J end by 0 bases, with 13 bases between. CDR3 sequence (DNA): TGTGCCAGCAGTCAAAGGGGGGATAGCACAGATACGCAGTATTTT. It is translated as CASSQRGDSTDTQYF.

CDR3 amino acids: CASSQGGGGSYEQYF. In DNA form, the CDR3 reads TGTGCCAGCAGCCAGGGGGGCGGGGGATCCTACGAGCAGTACTTC. The chain is built from TRBV7-8 and TRBJ2-7; D tentatively reads TRBD1 or TRBD2 (7 bases each). Germline V gives CDR1 SGHVS, CDR2 FQNEAQ. Trimming left V 5 bases short and J 1 base short, with 15 bases between. CDR3 length: 15 residues.

This clonotype was detected many times. The chain employs TRBV7-2 and TRBJ2-3; the D is unclear. Between the trimmed V and J ends, which lost 2 bases and 14 bases, there was a span of 14 bases. Germline CDR1 is SGHTA and CDR2 is FQGNSA. The CDR3 totals 12 residues. CDR3 residues: CASSLTWNTWYF. The CDR3 DNA reads TGTGCCAGCAGCTTAACGTGGAATACTTGGTATTTT.

This clonotype appeared a few times. V gene TRBV6-2 or TRBV6-3 combines with J gene TRBJ2-2, with 9 positions matching TRBD1. Germline V gene data show CDR1 as MNHEY and CDR2 as SVGEGT. The CDR3 runs to 15 residues. With V trimmed by 2 bases and J by 6 bases, 4 bases remained unmatched. This CDR3 reads CASSYGDRASGELFF. The CDR3 nucleotides read TGTGCCAGCAGTTACGGGGACAGGGCGTCCGGGGAGCTGTTTTTT.

In its sample, this clonotype was seen many times. The chain has TRBV12-3 or TRBV12-4 and TRBJ1-4; 7 bases fit TRBD1. CDR3 size: 15 residues. The ends lost 8 bases at V and 3 bases at J; junction bases unmatched: 9. The CDR3 protein is CASGRGGASNEKLFF. CDR3 nucleotides: TGTGCCAGCGGACGAGGGGGCGCGTCTAATGAAAAACTGTTTTTT.

This clonotype was recorded a few times. The chain combines TRBV27 with TRBJ2-5, with 9 bases fitting TRBD1. This CDR3 has 14 residues. Germline V gene data show CDR1 as MNHEY and CDR2 as SMNVEV (reference sequence). Germline trimming cut 6 bases from V and 4 bases from J; bases unmatched to any gene: 6. The CDR3 nucleotides are TGTGCCAGCAGATTACAGGGGGCGGGAGAGACCCAGTACTTC. It codes for CASRLQGAGETQYF.

The chain is built from TRBV10-3 and TRBJ1-2; 7 bases are a match to TRBD1. The length of the CDR3 is 12 residues. V was clipped by 8 bases and J by 3 bases; unmatched bases: 3. The germline gives CDR1 ENHRY, CDR2 SYGVKD. The CDR3, as DNA: TGTGCCATCGGAGGGGGCGACTATGGCTACACCTTC. Translation: CAIGGGDYGYTF.

This clonotype showed up just a few times. The chain employs TRBV10-3 and TRBJ2-5; D may be TRBD1 (5 bases). The CDR3 has 13 amino acids. The V gene lost 10 bases and the J gene lost 0 bases, with 12 bases spanning the gap. Germline V gene data show CDR1 as ENHRY and CDR2 as SYGVKD. The CDR3 bases are TGTGCCACTACGACAGAGTACCAAGAGACCCAGTACTTC. Translation: CATTTEYQETQYF.

This clonotype was seen more than once but under ten times. The chain combines TRBV6-4 with TRBJ1-1; 9 bases are a match to TRBD1. CDR1 is MRHNA, CDR2 SNTAGT, per germline. The CDR3 contains 13 residues. V was pared by 7 bases and J by 3 bases, with 3 bases of the junction left unmatched. DNA of the CDR3: TGTGCCAGCAAGGACAGGGGTGACACTGAAGCTTTCTTT. Translating it yields CASKDRGDTEAFF.

This clonotype was counted between two and nine times. The chain carries TRBV20-1 and TRBJ2-7; the D call may be TRBD1 or TRBD2 (7 bases each). The germline gives CDR1 DFQATT, CDR2 SNEGSKA (reference sequence). The CDR3 runs to 14 residues. Deletions cut 2 bases from V and 2 bases from J, with 13 bases between. CDR3 nucleotide sequence: TGCAGTGCTAGAAGCAGGGGGGGGACCTACGAGCAGTACGTC. Protein: CSARSRGGTYEQYV.

This clonotype was picked up a small number of times. The chain links TRBV28 to TRBJ2-7; 11 bases align to TRBD2. The CDR3 sequence is 20 residues long. Per the germline V gene, CDR1 is MDHEN and CDR2 is SYDVKM. The junction had 17 bases not matched to a gene; V was cut back by 2 bases and J by 2 bases. The CDR3 region has the DNA TGTGCCAGCAGTTTAATTTTGATGCCGGCTAGCGGGAGGAATCCCTACGAGCAGTACTTC. Amino acids: CASSLILMPASGRNPYEQYF.

The chain combines TRBV7-9 with TRBJ2-7; perhaps TRBD2 as D (5 bases). Germline V CDR1 and CDR2: SEHNR, FQNEAQ (reference sequence). Between the trimmed V and J ends, which lost 1 base and 5 bases, there was a span of 9 bases. CDR3 size: 13 residues. This CDR3 is CASSLGGWNEQYV. CDR3 in DNA: TGTGCCAGCAGCTTAGGAGGGTGGAACGAGCAGTACGTC.

In its sample, this clonotype was seen a few times. V and J are TRBV6-5 and TRBJ2-1, with 8 bases identical to TRBD2. With 2 bases clipped from V and 7 bases from J, the junction kept 4 bases outside the gene matches. From germline, CDR1 is MNHEY and CDR2 SVGAGI. The CDR3 is made up of 14 amino acids. The CDR3, as DNA: TGTGCCAGCAGTTACGCCGGGACTAGTAATGAGCAGTTCTTC. Its translation: CASSYAGTSNEQFF.

The chain couples TRBV29-1 to TRBJ2-7; the D is unclear. Germline loops: CDR1 SQVTM, CDR2 ANQGSEA. Trimming shortened V by 5 bases and J by 0 bases, and 14 bases separated the two germline ends. The CDR3 runs 14 residues. CDR3 in amino acids: CSVSTRSSSYEQYF. Here the CDR3 DNA reads TGCAGCGTTTCAACTCGGTCGAGCTCCTACGAGCAGTACTTC.

This clonotype was picked up many times. The chain uses TRBV12-3 or TRBV12-4 and TRBJ2-1; tentative D call: TRBD1 (6 bases). V was shortened by 3 bases and J by 8 bases, with 17 bases between the two germline ends. The CDR3 is 15 residues long. CDR3: CASSLMGAASDEQFF. DNA of the CDR3: TGTGCCAGCAGTTTGATGGGGGCCGCGAGCGATGAGCAGTTCTTC.

The chain uses TRBV5-1 and TRBJ2-3, with D maybe TRBD2 (5 bases). Germline CDR1 is SGHRS and CDR2 is YFSETQ. The CDR3 has 16 amino acids. Trimming removed 4 bases at V and 6 bases at J, with 21 bases between. The CDR3 region has the DNA TGCGCCAGCAGCCGCTCTGGACTCAACCATGGGGATACGCAGTATTTT. This encodes CASSRSGLNHGDTQYF.

V gene TRBV5-4 combines with J gene TRBJ2-2; D may be TRBD1 (5 bases). Germline-derived CDR1 and CDR2 are SGHNT and YYREEE (reference sequence). The CDR3 length is 16 residues. The V end was cut by 8 bases, the J end by 1 base, with 18 bases between. The CDR3 spells CARSPGLRVNTGELFF. In DNA, the CDR3 is TGTGCCAGGAGCCCCGGGCTCAGGGTGAACACCGGGGAGCTGTTTTTT. Together with reference TRBV5-4 and TRBJ2-2, the CDR3 gives the full variable domain: ETGVTQSPTHLIKTRGQQVTLRCSSQSGHNTVSWYQQALGQGPQFIFQYYREEENGRGNFPPRFSGLQFPNYSSELNVNALELDDSALYLCARSPGLRVNTGELFFGEGSRLTVL.

This clonotype has just a few counts. V gene TRBV20-1 combines with J gene TRBJ2-5, with D perhaps TRBD1 or TRBD2 (5 bases each). This CDR3 region has 12 residues. The ends were cut back, 6 bases at V and 0 bases at J, with 8 bases in the middle. Germline CDR1 and CDR2: DFQATT and SNEGSKA (reference sequence). This chain's CDR3 is CSAMGHQETQYF. DNA for the CDR3: TGCAGTGCCATGGGACACCAAGAGACCCAGTACTTC.

This clonotype has more than one count but fewer than ten. J is TRBJ2-7 and V is TRBV2; D is undetermined. The V end was cut by 1 base, the J end by 0 bases, with 10 bases between. The CDR3 has 15 amino acids. Per germline, CDR1 SNHLY and CDR2 FYNNEI. For the CDR3, the DNA is TGTGCCAGCAGTGAAGACCTGCGGAGCTCCTACGAGCAGTACGTC. Residues: CASSEDLRSSYEQYV.

This clonotype turned up a few times. The rearrangement joins TRBV20-1 to TRBJ2-3, with D possibly being TRBD2 (6 bases). Germline V CDR1 and CDR2: DFQATT, SNEGSKA (reference sequence). V dropped 1 base and J dropped 5 bases, with 25 bases sitting between them. The CDR3 length is 18 residues. The CDR3, as DNA: TGCAGTGCTAGAGGACCCTACCAGCCGGGACTCGGTTTAGATACGCAGTATTTT. Protein: CSARGPYQPGLGLDTQYF.

CDR3 residues: CASSLAVGTAYEQYF. The CDR3 DNA is TGCGCCAGCAGCTTGGCCGTCGGGACAGCCTACGAGCAGTACTTC. V is TRBV5-1 and J is TRBJ2-7; 7 bases agree with TRBD1. This CDR3 has 15 amino acids. Trimming cost V 0 bases and J 2 bases; bases outside gene matches: 5. CDR1 and CDR2 (germline): SGHRS, YFSETQ.

There are many counts of this clonotype. V gene TRBV12-3 or TRBV12-4 combines with J gene TRBJ1-1; no reliable D call. This CDR3 contains 13 residues. V lost 7 bases and J lost 1, with 10 bases in between. Here the CDR3 DNA reads TGTGCCAGCACTTCCCAATCGAACACTGAAGCTTTCTTT. The encoded protein is CASTSQSNTEAFF.

The J gene is TRBJ2-3, the V gene TRBV20-1; D not resolved. With 0 bases removed from V and 2 bases from J, the gap between germline ends came to 9 bases. This CDR3 spans 14 amino acids. Per the germline V gene, CDR1 is DFQATT and CDR2 is SNEGSKA (reference sequence). Here the CDR3 DNA reads TGCAGTGCTAGAGATCGCAGGAACACAGATACGCAGTATTTT. This sequence encodes CSARDRRNTDTQYF.

This clonotype came up a few times. The CDR3 here is CASTWGTGTGELFF. In DNA form, the CDR3 reads TGTGCCAGCACCTGGGGCACGGGGACCGGGGAGCTGTTTTTT. The rearrangement links TRBV11-2 to TRBJ2-2; D possibly matches TRBD1 or TRBD2 (5 bases each). Trimming stripped 7 bases from V and 5 bases from J, with 14 bases between. The germline CDR1 and CDR2 sequences are SGHAT and FQNNGV. The CDR3 loop spans 14 amino acids. The full variable domain, completed using reference TRBV11-2 and TRBJ2-2, is EAGVAQSPRYKIIEKRQSVAFWCNPISGHATLYWYQQILGQGPKLLIQFQNNGVVDDSQLPKDRFSAERLKGVDSTLKIQPAKLEDSAVYLCASTWGTGTGELFFGEGSRLTVL.

In its sample, this clonotype was seen many times. This rearrangement joins TRBV6-1 to TRBJ2-2; 7 positions match TRBD2. The ends lost 5 bases at V and 3 bases at J; junction bases unmatched: 6. CDR3 length: 15 residues. Per germline, CDR1 MNHNS and CDR2 SASEGT. The CDR3 region has the DNA TGTGCCAGCAGTCCCCGACTAGCAGACACCGGGGAGCTGTTTTTT. Protein sequence: CASSPRLADTGELFF.

This clonotype was counted only a few times. The gene calls are TRBV10-3 and TRBJ2-5, with D perhaps given as TRBD1 or TRBD2 (5 bases each). The germline V gene encodes CDR1 ENHRY and CDR2 SYGVKD. The CDR3 is 13 residues long. V shed 7 bases and J shed 5 bases, with 14 bases lying between them. CDR3 sequence reads: CAINGAGTETQYF. CDR3 nucleotides: TGTGCCATCAATGGGGCCGGGACGGAGACCCAGTACTTC.

The CDR3 reads CASSMDSYTGELFF. CDR3 in DNA: TGCGCCAGCAGCATGGACAGTTACACCGGGGAGCTGTTTTTT. This rearrangement joins TRBV5-1 to TRBJ2-2; the D gene is possibly TRBD1 (6 bases). This CDR3 is built from 14 residues. V dropped 4 bases and J dropped 3 bases, with 10 bases sitting between them. Germline CDR1 SGHRS, CDR2 YFSETQ.

The chain uses TRBV5-1 and TRBJ2-1; TRBD1 matches at 9 bases. Trimming at V came to 5 bases and at J to 7 bases, leaving 7 bases not matched to a gene. In germline, CDR1 is SGHRS, CDR2 YFSETQ. This CDR3 is built from 14 residues. The CDR3 DNA sequence: TGCGCCAGCAGATCCGGGACAGGGAGAAATGAGCAGTTCTTC. Translated, it gives CASRSGTGRNEQFF. Drawing the rest from reference TRBV5-1 and TRBJ2-1, the complete variable domain is KAGVTQTPRYLIKTRGQQVTLSCSPISGHRSVSWYQQTPGQGLQFLFEYFSETQRNKGNFPGRFSGRQFSNSRSEMNVSTLELGDSALYLCASRSGTGRNEQFFGPGTRLTVL.

The chain employs TRBV5-1 and TRBJ1-2, with D possibly TRBD1 on 5 matching bases. Trimming stripped 4 bases from V and 4 bases from J, with 17 bases between. Germline CDR1 is SGHRS and CDR2 is YFSETQ. The CDR3 runs to 15 residues. The CDR3 DNA reads as TGCGCCAGCAGCGTGGAAACCAGGGTTAGCTATGGCTACACCTTC. It codes for CASSVETRVSYGYTF. Together with reference TRBV5-1 and TRBJ1-2, the CDR3 gives the full variable domain: KAGVTQTPRYLIKTRGQQVTLSCSPISGHRSVSWYQQTPGQGLQFLFEYFSETQRNKGNFPGRFSGRQFSNSRSEMNVSTLELGDSALYLCASSVETRVSYGYTFGSGTRLTVV.

This chain uses TRBV19 with TRBJ2-1; 7 bases line up with TRBD2. CDR1 is LNHDA and CDR2 is SQIVND in the germline V gene (reference sequence). The V segment lost 5 bases and the J segment 4 bases; nucleotides outside the gene matches: 8. This CDR3 contains 15 residues. The CDR3 protein is CASSDEAGEYNEQFF. The CDR3 DNA reads TGTGCCAGTAGTGACGAGGCGGGAGAGTACAATGAGCAGTTCTTC.